The entry below describes one T cell receptor (beta chain). Per the authors' pipeline: How many nucleated cells were present was estimated from reference gene primer amplification. Only in-frame clones appear in the TCRdb table, and some are missing; sequencing was by immunoSEQ multiplex PCR. The V and J calls and the clone size are those of that table, but D and trimming were determined from the DNA. Of approximately 210,000 clones in the sample, around 82% are singletons; the top ten hold 2.5% to 3.5%. These data are taken from a study of blood T cell repertoires in COVID-19. On the study more broadly: Acute and convalescent COVID-19 samples came from the United States, Italy and Spain. T cells, B-cell-depleted T cells, or PBMCs supplied cDNA or gDNA.

V was cut by 5 bases and J by 8 bases, with 15 bases left in between. Germline values: CDR1 MNHEY, CDR2 SVGAGI. The CDR3 spans 13 residues. The chain recombines TRBV6-5 with TRBJ1-2, with D perhaps TRBD1 (6 bases). This TCR was sampled from a man between 45 and 60 years old with active or convalescent COVID-19. Specimen: peripheral blood. CDR3 sequence: CASSRRGLGGYTF. CDR3 DNA: TGTGCCAGCAGTCGCAGGGGATTGGGGGGCTACACCTTC.